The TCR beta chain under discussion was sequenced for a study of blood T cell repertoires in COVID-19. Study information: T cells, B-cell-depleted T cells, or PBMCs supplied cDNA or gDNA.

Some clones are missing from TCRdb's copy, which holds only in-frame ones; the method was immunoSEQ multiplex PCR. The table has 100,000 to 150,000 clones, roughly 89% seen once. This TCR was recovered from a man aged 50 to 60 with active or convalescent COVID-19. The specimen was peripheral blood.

Here the CDR3 reads CSGLGQGMGEQYF. The CDR3 coding sequence is TGCAGCGGCCTGGGACAGGGTATGGGCGAGCAGTACTTC. The V call is TRBV29-1, the J call TRBJ2-7; TRBD1 matches 9 bases. The CDR3 sequence is 13 residues long. Germline V gives CDR1 SQVTM, CDR2 ANQGSEA. V lost 7 bases and J lost 6; bases outside the gene matches: 10.